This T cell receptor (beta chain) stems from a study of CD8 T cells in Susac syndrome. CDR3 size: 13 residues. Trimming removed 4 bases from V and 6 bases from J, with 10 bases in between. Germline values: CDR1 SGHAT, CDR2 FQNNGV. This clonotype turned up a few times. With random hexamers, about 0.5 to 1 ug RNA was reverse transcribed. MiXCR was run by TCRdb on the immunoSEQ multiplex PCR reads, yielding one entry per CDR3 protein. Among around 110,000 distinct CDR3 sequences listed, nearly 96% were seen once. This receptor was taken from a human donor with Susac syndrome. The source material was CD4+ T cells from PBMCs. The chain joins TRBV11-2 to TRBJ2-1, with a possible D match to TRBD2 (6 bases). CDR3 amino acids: CASSWGLTNEQFF. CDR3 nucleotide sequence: TGTGCCAGCAGCTGGGGACTCACCAATGAGCAGTTCTTC.